One sample yielded the 21 T cell receptor beta chains listed below, sequenced in a study of T cell repertoires in cytomegalovirus infection. These receptors have no known antigen. TCRdb recomputed calls from the reads with MiXCR, one row per CDR3 protein. The sample holds about 570,000 distinct CDR3 sequences, just under 40% seen once. The sample in question was cultured PBMCs, obtained from culture after CMV antigen stimulation. The receptors were gathered from a human donor in good health (CMV status not recorded). Some clones in this sample may be carry-over from other donors' samples.

The J gene is TRBJ1-6, the V gene TRBV27; tentative D call: TRBD1 (6 bases). This CDR3 is 14 amino acids long. Per germline, CDR1 MNHEY and CDR2 SMNVEV (reference sequence). V lost 2 bases, J lost 6 bases, and 8 bases lay in between. The chain's CDR3 is CASSLRGANSPLHF. CDR3 in DNA: TGTGCCAGCAGTTTACGGGGGGCTAATTCACCCCTCCACTTT.

V is TRBV6-1 and J is TRBJ1-3; 9 bases match TRBD1. There are 17 residues in the CDR3. Germline CDR1 MNHNS, CDR2 SASEGT. The J segment lost 4 bases and the V segment lost 5 bases, leaving 12 bases of the junction unmatched. CDR3 nucleotides: TGTGCCAGCAGTCGAACCTTGGGACAGGGTACCGGAAACACCATATATTTT. Translation: CASSRTLGQGTGNTIYF.

This chain connects TRBV12-3 or TRBV12-4 to TRBJ1-1; maybe TRBD1 (6 bases). This CDR3 region has 17 residues. Trimming took 7 bases from V and 1 from J, leaving 22 bases between them. CDR3 coding DNA: TGTGCCAGCAAGGGCGACTGGGGGGGCAGGACGAACACTGAAGCTTTCTTT. Its protein is CASKGDWGGRTNTEAFF.

This clonotype occurred a few times. V usage is TRBV6-1 and J usage is TRBJ2-5; 7 bases align to TRBD1. The junction had 1 base not matched to a gene; V was cut back by 6 bases and J by 0 bases. Germline V lookup: CDR1 MNHNS, CDR2 SASEGT. This CDR3 has 13 residues. The CDR3 nucleotides are TGTGCCAGCAGCGGGACAGACCAAGAGACCCAGTACTTC. It encodes CASSGTDQETQYF.

This clonotype has at least ten counts. The chain is built from TRBV7-2 and TRBJ1-4; no firm D call. The germline V and J ends were trimmed by 3 bases and 5 bases, with 7 bases remaining between them. CDR1 SGHTA and CDR2 FQGNSA come from the germline V gene. The CDR3 runs to 13 residues. As DNA, the CDR3 is TGTGCCAGCAGCTTGTGGGAGAATGAAAAACTGTTTTTT. Translation gives CASSLWENEKLFF.

This clonotype was observed a single time. The J gene is TRBJ2-7, the V gene TRBV6-5; D tentatively fits TRBD1 or TRBD2 (5 bases each). The CDR3 sequence is 15 residues long. Germline V CDR1 and CDR2: MNHEY, SVGAGI. V lost 0 bases and J 2 bases, leaving 11 bases between the germline ends. CDR3 bases: TGTGCCAGCAGTTACTCGTCTCAGGGACCCTACGAGCAGTACTTC. It specifies CASSYSSQGPYEQYF.

V gene TRBV4-3 combines with J gene TRBJ1-4; D call uncertain. Germline V lookup: CDR1 LGHNA, CDR2 YSLEER. Trimming stripped 2 bases from V and 7 bases from J, with 17 bases between. This CDR3 is 16 amino acids long. The CDR3 loop is CASSQRVTTMGEKLFF. In nucleotides, the CDR3 is TGCGCCAGCAGCCAACGGGTCACCACTATGGGTGAAAAACTGTTTTTT.

The chain is built from TRBV12-3 or TRBV12-4 and TRBJ2-5; D is possibly TRBD1 (6 bases). This CDR3 comprises 14 residues. Trimming cost V 5 bases and J 2 bases, with 12 bases left between them. The CDR3 region has the DNA TGTGCCAGCAGTCCCCTAAGGGGGCAAGAGACCCAGTACTTC. This gives the protein CASSPLRGQETQYF.

This clonotype has only a few counts. The V and J genes are TRBV7-8 and TRBJ2-7, with 10 positions matching TRBD1. Germline V gene data show CDR1 as SGHVS and CDR2 as FQNEAQ. With V trimmed by 0 bases and J by 4 bases, 3 bases remained unmatched. CDR3 size: 15 residues. The CDR3 bases are TGTGCCAGCAGCTTAGCAGGGACAGGGGATTACGAGCAGTACTTC. Its translation is CASSLAGTGDYEQYF.

The chain links TRBV24-1 to TRBJ2-1, with 7 bases that match TRBD2. The germline gives CDR1 KGHDR, CDR2 SFDVKD. V lost 1 base, J lost 12 bases, and 11 bases stayed unmatched. This CDR3 is 15 amino acids long. CDR3 in amino acids: CATSDFSAASGGQFF. In DNA, the CDR3 is TGTGCCACCAGTGATTTCTCCGCGGCATCGGGAGGGCAGTTCTTC.

This clonotype was picked up a small number of times. The V call is TRBV28, the J call TRBJ2-3; D is uncertain. In germline, CDR1 is MDHEN, CDR2 SYDVKM. Trimming cost V 5 bases and J 2 bases, with 17 bases left between them. The CDR3 length is 16 residues. CDR3 region: CASSQPGRLFTDTQYF. As DNA, the CDR3 is TGTGCCAGCAGTCAACCGGGTCGGCTATTCACAGATACGCAGTATTTT.

This clonotype was picked up a small number of times. The J gene is TRBJ2-1, the V gene TRBV28; the match to TRBD1 covers 10 bases. This CDR3 is built from 15 residues. J lost 8 bases, V lost 5 bases, and 9 bases had no gene match. In germline, CDR1 is MDHEN, CDR2 SYDVKM. In nucleotides, the CDR3 is TGTGCCAGCAGTCCGTGGACAGGGGGTTTCGATGAGCAGTTCTTC. It translates to CASSPWTGGFDEQFF.

The rearrangement links TRBV6-6 to TRBJ1-5; D uncertain. Trimming took off 2 bases at V and 3 bases at J, with 11 bases between the two ends. Germline V gene data show CDR1 as MNHNY and CDR2 as SVGAGI (reference sequence). The CDR3 runs to 15 residues. CDR3: CASSYDGRDNQPQHF. For the CDR3, the DNA is TGTGCCAGCAGTTACGACGGGAGGGACAATCAGCCCCAGCATTTT.

The chain couples TRBV5-4 to TRBJ2-3, with a possible D match to TRBD2 (5 bases). V gave up 0 bases and J gave up 6 bases, with 20 bases separating them. The germline CDR1 and CDR2 sequences are SGHNT and YYREEE (reference sequence). The CDR3 sequence is 17 residues long. Written as DNA, the CDR3 is TGTGCCAGCAGCTTGGACGAGGGCGCAGGACTGGGCGATACGCAGTATTTT. Encoded protein: CASSLDEGAGLGDTQYF.

A single count supports this clonotype. J is TRBJ2-5 and V is TRBV12-3 or TRBV12-4, with D possibly matching TRBD2 (7 bases). V was shortened by 6 bases and J by 5 bases, with 19 bases between the two germline ends. The CDR3 contains 15 residues. The CDR3 here is CASSLRGGQGETQYF. CDR3 bases: TGTGCCAGCAGCCTTAGGGGGGGGCAAGGGGAGACCCAGTACTTC.

This clonotype was seen repeatedly, ten times or more. The CDR3: CASSPLVLDPGTQYF. CDR3 DNA: TGTGCCAGCAGCCCCTTAGTGTTGGACCCGGGGACCCAGTACTTC. The chain joins TRBV7-8 to TRBJ2-5; D uncertain. This CDR3 has 15 residues. Trimming shortened V by 5 bases and J by 7 bases, and 20 bases separated the two germline ends. CDR1 and CDR2 (germline): SGHVS, FQNEAQ.

The rearrangement joins TRBV5-6 to TRBJ1-5, with D unresolved. The germline V gene encodes CDR1 SGHDT and CDR2 YYEEEE. Trimming shortened V by 5 bases and J by 3 bases, and 15 bases separated the two germline ends. The CDR3 runs 15 residues. The CDR3, as DNA: TGTGCCAGCAGGTCCTACGTACTTAACAATCAGCCCCAGCATTTT. This encodes CASRSYVLNNQPQHF.

This clonotype has a count of ten or more. The chain carries TRBV7-2 and TRBJ2-5, with 9 nucleotides matching TRBD2. The CDR3 extends over 16 amino acids. The ends lost 7 bases at V and 7 bases at J; junction bases unmatched: 16. Germline values: CDR1 SGHTA, CDR2 FQGNSA. The CDR3 DNA reads as TGTGCCAGCACCCTAGGAGGGGCTAGCGGGATAGGGACCCAGTACTTC. Translating it yields CASTLGGASGIGTQYF.

This clonotype was seen more than once but under ten times. This chain joins TRBV7-2 and TRBJ2-7, with TRBD2 identical over 11 bases. The CDR3 consists of 15 residues. The V gene end was trimmed by 5 bases and the J gene end by 4 bases; junction bases not matched to a gene: 7. Looked up from germline, CDR1 is SGHTA and CDR2 is FQGNSA. This chain's CDR3 is CASSPRSGGGYEQYF. The DNA of the CDR3 is TGTGCCAGCAGCCCACGTAGCGGGGGGGGGTACGAGCAGTACTTC. Full variable domain (missing parts from reference TRBV7-2 and TRBJ2-7): GAGVSQSPSNKVTEKGKDVELRCDPISGHTALYWYRQSLGQGLEFLIYFQGNSAPDKSGLPSDRFSAERTGGSVSTLTIQRTQQEDSAVYLCASSPRSGGGYEQYFGPGTRLTVT.

The J gene is TRBJ2-1, the V gene TRBV6-2 or TRBV6-3; D is tentatively TRBD1 or TRBD2 (5 bases each). Germline lookup yields CDR1 MNHEY and CDR2 SVGEGT. The CDR3 sequence is 13 residues long. Trimming stripped 3 bases from V and 7 bases from J, with 10 bases between. This CDR3 is CASSYLGVNEQFF. CDR3 DNA sequence: TGTGCCAGCAGTTATTTGGGGGTAAATGAGCAGTTCTTC.

The chain carries TRBV12-3 or TRBV12-4 and TRBJ2-7; D perhaps matches TRBD2 (7 bases). This CDR3 has 15 residues. Trimming pared 4 bases from V and 2 bases from J, leaving 15 bases between. In DNA, the CDR3 is TGTGCCAGCAGTTCCACAGGGAGGGGGACCTACGAGCAGTACTTC. Translated: CASSSTGRGTYEQYF.